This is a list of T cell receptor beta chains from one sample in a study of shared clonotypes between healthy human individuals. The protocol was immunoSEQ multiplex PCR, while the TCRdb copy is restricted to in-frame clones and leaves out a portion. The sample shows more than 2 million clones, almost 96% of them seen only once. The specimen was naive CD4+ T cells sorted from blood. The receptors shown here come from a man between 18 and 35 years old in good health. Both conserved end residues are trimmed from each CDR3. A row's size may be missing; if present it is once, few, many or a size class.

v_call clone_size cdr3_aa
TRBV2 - ASSESGTPS
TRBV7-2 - ASSLGRAVNTGELF
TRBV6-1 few ASSEGLRQPQH
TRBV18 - ASSPWDTDTQY
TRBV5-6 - ASSPGNLWTDTQY
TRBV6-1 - ASSLAFSGANVLT
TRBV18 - ASSPVPLRQLPYEQY
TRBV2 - ASSGTGAQY
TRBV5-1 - ASSLDGSSNQPQH
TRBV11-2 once ASSLVNEAF
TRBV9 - ASSLFGTGNSPLH
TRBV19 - ASGIGSPQETQY
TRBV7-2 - ASSLAQGTEAF
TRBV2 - ASSGDSTTGELF
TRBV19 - ASSSQGFDGYT
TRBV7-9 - ASSPSGDTEAF
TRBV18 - ASSPQRDIQETQY
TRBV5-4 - ASSLEAGNEQY
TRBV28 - ASSKDRGAKNIQY
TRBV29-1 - SVEARGNYGYT
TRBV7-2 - ASSQSEETQY
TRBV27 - ASNTDSLSYNEQF
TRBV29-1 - SVGGTSSVNEKLF
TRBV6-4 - ASSAFPRSGLGDTQY
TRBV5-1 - ARPGQGGDEQF
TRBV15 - ATSRGGSGNTIY
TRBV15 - ATSVGTTATNEKLF
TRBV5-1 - ASSLEPQARGLLEQF
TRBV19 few ASQTGTGNSPLH
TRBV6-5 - ASTTTGGSYEQY
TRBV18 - ASSRYPLGDVSETQY
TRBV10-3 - ASTRGGHEQY
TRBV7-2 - AGAGATHSEQF
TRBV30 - AWSGHPTGTKPNYGYT
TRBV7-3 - ASSPAGLAGAGGTGELF
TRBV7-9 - ASSFGGNTGELF